This is a list of T cell receptor beta chains from one sample in a study of blood T cell repertoires in COVID-19. Generated by immunoSEQ multiplex PCR, the TCRdb table keeps only in-frame clones and is missing some. The sample has 190,000 or so clones, just under 80% seen once; the top ten hold 2.5% to 3.5%. The sample comprised peripheral blood. Receptors originate from a woman over 75 with active or convalescent COVID-19. Both conserved end residues are part of each CDR3. D genes are given only for firm matches. Size tells how often a clone was seen (once, few, many) or the class of an expanded clone, and some rows leave it out.

abundance,d_gene,len,v_gene,j_gene,CDR3aa,CDR3nt
NA,NA,14,TRBV5-1,TRBJ2-1,CASSFMGTDNEQFF,TGCGCCAGCAGCTTTATGGGCACAGACAATGAGCAGTTCTTC
NA,TRBD1,14,TRBV19,TRBJ1-1,CASSIGDRYTEAFF,TGTGCCAGTAGTATAGGGGACAGGTACACTGAAGCTTTCTTT
NA,TRBD2,16,TRBV6-6,TRBJ2-2,CASSRLAGGNTGELFF,TGTGCCAGCAGCAGACTAGCGGGGGGCAACACCGGGGAGCTGTTTTTT
NA,TRBD2,19,TRBV27,TRBJ2-3,CASSFRLAGGSASTDTQYF,TGTGCCAGCAGTTTTCGACTAGCGGGGGGCTCAGCTAGCACAGATACGCAGTATTTT
NA,NA,12,TRBV9,TRBJ1-6,CASSVEGAPLHF,TGTGCCAGCAGCGTAGAAGGGGCACCCCTCCACTTT
NA,NA,14,TRBV9,TRBJ2-1,CASSAGTNYNEQFF,TGTGCCAGCAGCGCCGGGACAAACTACAATGAGCAGTTCTTC
once,NA,18,TRBV21-1,TRBJ2-4,CASSKRDRNILAKNIQYF,TGTGCCAGCAGCAAGCGGGACAGGAATATTCTAGCCAAAAACATTCAGTACTTC
NA,NA,13,TRBV2,TRBJ2-7,CASSDEISYEQYF,TGTGCCAGCAGTGACGAGATATCCTACGAGCAGTACTTC
NA,TRBD2,16,TRBV3-1/TRBV3-2,TRBJ2-1,CASSQDPSGGYNEQFF,TGTGCCAGCAGCCAAGATCCCAGCGGGGGTTACAATGAGCAGTTCTTC
NA,TRBD2,17,TRBV3-1/TRBV3-2,TRBJ2-3,CASSPRVRGGASDTQYF,TGTGCCAGCAGCCCCCGGGTCCGCGGGGGGGCAAGTGATACGCAGTATTTT
many,NA,13,TRBV4-3,TRBJ1-4,CASSQIDREKLFF,TGCGCCAGCAGCCAGATAGACAGGGAAAAACTGTTTTTT
once,NA,12,TRBV28,TRBJ1-2,CASSYDPRGYTF,TGTGCCAGCAGTTATGACCCTAGGGGCTACACCTTC
few,TRBD1,18,TRBV4-2,TRBJ2-2,CASSLRTGGQGRSGELFF,TGTGCCAGCAGCCTACGAACGGGGGGACAGGGGCGGTCCGGGGAGCTGTTTTTT
NA,NA,14,TRBV3-1/TRBV3-2,TRBJ2-3,CASSQAGPAITQYF,TGTGCCAGCAGCCAAGCTGGGCCCGCCATCACGCAGTATTTT
NA,NA,14,TRBV7-9,TRBJ2-5,CASSHNSDGETQYF,TGTGCCAGCAGCCACAACAGTGATGGGGAGACCCAGTACTTC
NA,TRBD1,15,TRBV2,TRBJ1-5,CASSVRTGGNQPQHF,TGTGCCAGCAGTGTGCGGACAGGAGGCAATCAGCCCCAGCATTTT
NA,TRBD1,14,TRBV9,TRBJ1-6,CASSPTGENSPLHF,TGTGCCAGCAGCCCCACAGGGGAAAATTCACCCCTCCACTTT
NA,NA,13,TRBV11-2,TRBJ2-1,CASSLEIWNEQFF,TGTGCCAGCAGCTTGGAGATTTGGAATGAGCAGTTCTTC
NA,TRBD1,18,TRBV19,TRBJ1-1,CASSIYPGQVGGHTEAFF,TGTGCCAGTAGTATATATCCGGGACAGGTGGGGGGCCACACTGAAGCTTTCTTT
NA,NA,14,TRBV5-1,TRBJ1-2,CASSLTGEAGGYTF,TGCGCCAGCAGCTTGACGGGGGAGGCTGGTGGCTACACCTTC
NA,TRBD2,16,TRBV27,TRBJ2-3,CASSLLFGGGTDTQYF,TGTGCCAGCAGTTTATTATTCGGGGGGGGCACAGATACGCAGTATTTT
NA,TRBD1,16,TRBV6-1,TRBJ2-1,CASSEKGQGFGNEQFF,TGTGCCAGCAGTGAGAAGGGACAGGGATTCGGCAATGAGCAGTTCTTC
NA,TRBD1,13,TRBV15,TRBJ1-2,CATSSGQVDGYTF,TGTGCCACCAGCAGCGGACAGGTCGACGGCTACACCTTC
NA,TRBD2,13,TRBV7-2,TRBJ2-7,CASSWSGGEEQYF,TGTGCCAGCAGCTGGTCGGGGGGGGAGGAGCAGTACTTC
NA,NA,11,TRBV12-3/TRBV12-4,TRBJ2-5,CASRRQETQYF,TGTGCCAGCAGGCGCCAAGAGACCCAGTACTTC
NA,NA,16,TRBV3-1/TRBV3-2,TRBJ2-2,CASRLGGKVDTGELFF,TGTGCCAGCAGACTTGGGGGGAAAGTCGATACCGGGGAGCTGTTTTTT
NA,NA,20,TRBV28,TRBJ2-6,CASSLEEASGLFSGANVLTF,TGTGCCAGCAGTTTGGAGGAGGCCTCAGGCCTTTTCTCTGGGGCCAACGTCCTGACTTTC
NA,NA,15,TRBV9,TRBJ2-3,CASSVDGGSTDTQYF,TGTGCCAGCAGCGTAGACGGAGGAAGCACAGATACGCAGTATTTT
NA,NA,11,TRBV7-2,TRBJ2-7,CASSSGDEQYF,TGTGCCAGCAGCTCAGGGGACGAGCAGTACTTC
NA,TRBD1,16,TRBV9,TRBJ1-6,CASSVRGTGSNSPLHF,TGTGCCAGCAGCGTTCGCGGGACAGGGTCAAATTCACCCCTCCACTTT
once,NA,13,TRBV11-3,TRBJ2-3,CASSSVSTDTQYF,TGTGCCAGCAGCTCAGTGAGCACAGATACGCAGTATTTT
NA,TRBD1,13,TRBV20-1,TRBJ2-7,CSASRTGFYEQYF,TGCAGTGCTAGTAGGACAGGGTTCTACGAGCAGTACTTC
NA,TRBD1,14,TRBV19,TRBJ1-2,CASRDRQTNYGYTF,TGTGCCAGTAGGGACAGGCAAACTAACTATGGCTACACCTTC